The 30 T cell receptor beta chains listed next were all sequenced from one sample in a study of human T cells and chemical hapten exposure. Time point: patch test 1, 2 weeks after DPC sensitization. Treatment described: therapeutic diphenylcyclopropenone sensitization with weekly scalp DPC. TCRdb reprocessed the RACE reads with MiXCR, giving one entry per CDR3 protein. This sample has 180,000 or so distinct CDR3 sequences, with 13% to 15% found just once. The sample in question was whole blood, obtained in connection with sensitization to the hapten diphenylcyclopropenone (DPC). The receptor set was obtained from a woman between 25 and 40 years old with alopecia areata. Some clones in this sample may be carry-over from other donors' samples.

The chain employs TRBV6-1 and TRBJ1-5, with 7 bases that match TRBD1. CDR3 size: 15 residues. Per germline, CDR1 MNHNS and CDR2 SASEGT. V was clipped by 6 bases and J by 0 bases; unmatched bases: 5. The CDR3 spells CASRDRWNSNQPQHF. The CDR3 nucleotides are TGTGCCAGCAGGGACAGGTGGAATAGCAATCAGCCCCAGCATTTT.

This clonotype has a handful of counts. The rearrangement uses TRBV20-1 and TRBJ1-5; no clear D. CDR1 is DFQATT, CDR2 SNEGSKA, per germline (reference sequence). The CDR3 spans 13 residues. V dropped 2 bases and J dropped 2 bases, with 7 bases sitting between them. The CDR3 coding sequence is TGCAGTGCTAGACAGCCTGGCAATCAGCCCCAGCATTTT. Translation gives CSARQPGNQPQHF.

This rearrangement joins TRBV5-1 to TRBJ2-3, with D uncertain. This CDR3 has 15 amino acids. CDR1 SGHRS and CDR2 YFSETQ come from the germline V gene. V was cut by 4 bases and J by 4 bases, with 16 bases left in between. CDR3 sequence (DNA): TGCGCCAGCAGCCCTGGACCCACTGAATCAGATACGCAGTATTTT. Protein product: CASSPGPTESDTQYF.

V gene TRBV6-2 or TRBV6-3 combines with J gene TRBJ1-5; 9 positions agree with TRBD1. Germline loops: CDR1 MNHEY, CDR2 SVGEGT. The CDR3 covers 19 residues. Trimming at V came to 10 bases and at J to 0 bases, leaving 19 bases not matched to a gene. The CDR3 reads CANRASGQGLLYSNQPQHF. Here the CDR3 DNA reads TGTGCCAACAGAGCGTCGGGACAGGGTCTCCTTTATAGCAATCAGCCCCAGCATTTT.

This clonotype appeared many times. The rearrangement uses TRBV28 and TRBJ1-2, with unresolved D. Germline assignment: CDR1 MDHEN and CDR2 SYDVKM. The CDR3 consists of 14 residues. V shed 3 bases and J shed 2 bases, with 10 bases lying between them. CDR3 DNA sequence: TGTGCCAGCAGTTTTCCTCGCCCCAACTATGGCTACACCTTC. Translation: CASSFPRPNYGYTF.

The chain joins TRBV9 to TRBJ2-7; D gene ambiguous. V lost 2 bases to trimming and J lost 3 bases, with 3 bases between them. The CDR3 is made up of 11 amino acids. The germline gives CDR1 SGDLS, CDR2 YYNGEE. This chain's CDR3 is CASSVYYEQYF. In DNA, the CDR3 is TGTGCCAGCAGCGTCTACTACGAGCAGTACTTC.

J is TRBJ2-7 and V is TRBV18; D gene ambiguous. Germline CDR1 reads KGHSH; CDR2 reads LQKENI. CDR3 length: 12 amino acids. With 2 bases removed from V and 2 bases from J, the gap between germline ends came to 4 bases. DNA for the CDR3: TGTGCCAGCTCACCAACAACCTACGAGCAGTACTTC. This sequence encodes CASSPTTYEQYF.

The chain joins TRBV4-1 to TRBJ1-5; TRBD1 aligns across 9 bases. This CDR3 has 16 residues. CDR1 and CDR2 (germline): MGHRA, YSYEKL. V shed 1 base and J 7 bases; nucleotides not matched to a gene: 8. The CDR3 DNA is TGCGCCAGCAGCCAAGCTGCGGGACAGGGTTTGCAGCCCCAGCATTTT. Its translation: CASSQAAGQGLQPQHF.

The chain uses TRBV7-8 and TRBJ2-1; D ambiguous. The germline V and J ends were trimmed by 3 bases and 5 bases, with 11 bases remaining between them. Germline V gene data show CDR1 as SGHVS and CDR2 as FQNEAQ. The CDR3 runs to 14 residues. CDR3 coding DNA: TGTGCCAGCAGCTTCTGGACCGGAGACAATGAGCAGTTCTTC. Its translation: CASSFWTGDNEQFF.

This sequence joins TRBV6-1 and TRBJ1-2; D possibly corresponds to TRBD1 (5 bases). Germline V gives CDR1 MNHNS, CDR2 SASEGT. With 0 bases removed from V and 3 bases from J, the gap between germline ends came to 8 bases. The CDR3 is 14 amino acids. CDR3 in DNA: TGTGCCAGCAGTGAAGCCGGAGGGGACTATGGCTACACCTTC. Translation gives CASSEAGGDYGYTF.

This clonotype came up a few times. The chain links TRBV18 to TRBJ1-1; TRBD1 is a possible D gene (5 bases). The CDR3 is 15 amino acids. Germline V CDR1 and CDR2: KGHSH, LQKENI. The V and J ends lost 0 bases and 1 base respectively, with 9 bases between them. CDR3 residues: CASSPPNGGNTEAFF. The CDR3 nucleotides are TGTGCCAGCTCACCACCGAACGGGGGGAACACTGAAGCTTTCTTT.

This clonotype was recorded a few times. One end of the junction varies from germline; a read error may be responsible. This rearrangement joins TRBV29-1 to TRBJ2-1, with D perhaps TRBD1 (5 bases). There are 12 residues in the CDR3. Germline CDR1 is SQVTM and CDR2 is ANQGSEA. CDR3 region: CSYQGDRSEEFF. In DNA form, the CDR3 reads TGCAGCTACCAAGGAGACAGATCTGAGGAGTTCTTC.

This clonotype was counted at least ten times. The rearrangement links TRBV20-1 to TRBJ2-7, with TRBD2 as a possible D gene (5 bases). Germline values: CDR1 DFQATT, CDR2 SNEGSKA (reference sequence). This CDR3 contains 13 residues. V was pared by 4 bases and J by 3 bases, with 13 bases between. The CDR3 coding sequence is TGCAGTGCTATAGCGCCGTTGGGCTACGAGCAGTACTTC. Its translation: CSAIAPLGYEQYF.

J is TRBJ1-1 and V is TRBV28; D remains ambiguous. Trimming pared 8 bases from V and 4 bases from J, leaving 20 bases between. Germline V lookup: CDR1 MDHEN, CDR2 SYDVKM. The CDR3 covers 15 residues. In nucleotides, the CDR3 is TGTGCCAGCGGAACTTCTCGGAGTGTGGGCACTGAAGCTTTCTTT. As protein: CASGTSRSVGTEAFF.

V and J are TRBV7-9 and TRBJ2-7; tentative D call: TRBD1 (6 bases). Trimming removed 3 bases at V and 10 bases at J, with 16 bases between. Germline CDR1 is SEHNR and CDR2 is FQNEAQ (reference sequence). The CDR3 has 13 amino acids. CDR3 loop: CASSFSLSRGQYF. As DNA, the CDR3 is TGTGCCAGCAGCTTTAGTCTATCCAGGGGCCAGTACTTC.

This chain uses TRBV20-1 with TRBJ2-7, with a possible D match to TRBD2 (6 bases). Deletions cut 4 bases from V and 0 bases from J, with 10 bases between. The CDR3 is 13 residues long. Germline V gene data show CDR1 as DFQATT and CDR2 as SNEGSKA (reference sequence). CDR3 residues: CSAIGGNSYEQYF. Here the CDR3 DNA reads TGCAGTGCTATTGGCGGGAACTCCTACGAGCAGTACTTC.

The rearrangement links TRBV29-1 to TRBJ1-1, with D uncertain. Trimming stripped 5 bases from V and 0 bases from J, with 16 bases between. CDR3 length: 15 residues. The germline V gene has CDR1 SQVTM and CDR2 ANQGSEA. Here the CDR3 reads CSVPGQGSLNTEAFF. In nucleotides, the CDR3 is TGCAGCGTTCCCGGTCAAGGCAGCTTGAACACTGAAGCTTTCTTT.

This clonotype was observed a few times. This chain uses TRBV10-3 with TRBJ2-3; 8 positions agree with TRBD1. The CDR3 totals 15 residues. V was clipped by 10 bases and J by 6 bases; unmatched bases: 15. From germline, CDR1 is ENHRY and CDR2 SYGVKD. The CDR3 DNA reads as TGTGCCACCGCGGACAGGGAGCGTGATTTGGATACGCAGTATTTT. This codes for CATADRERDLDTQYF.

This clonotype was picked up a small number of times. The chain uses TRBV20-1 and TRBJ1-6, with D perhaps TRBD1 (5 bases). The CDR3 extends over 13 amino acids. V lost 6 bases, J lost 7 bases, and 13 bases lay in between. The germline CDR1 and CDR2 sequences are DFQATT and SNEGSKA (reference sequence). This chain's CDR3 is CSAPGTPNSPLHF. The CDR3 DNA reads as TGCAGTGCACCCGGGACCCCCAATTCACCCCTCCACTTT.

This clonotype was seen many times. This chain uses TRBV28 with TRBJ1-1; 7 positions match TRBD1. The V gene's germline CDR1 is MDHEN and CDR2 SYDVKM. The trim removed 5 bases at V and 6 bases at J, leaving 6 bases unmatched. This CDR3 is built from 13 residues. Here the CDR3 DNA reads TGTGCCAGCAGTCCGGGACAGTTGCCTGAAGCTTTCTTT. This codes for CASSPGQLPEAFF. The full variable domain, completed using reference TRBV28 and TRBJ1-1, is DVKVTQSSRYLVKRTGEKVFLECVQDMDHENMFWYRQDPGLGLRLIYFSYDVKMKEKGDIPEGYSVSREKKERFSLILESASTNQTSMYLCASSPGQLPEAFFGQGTRLTVV.

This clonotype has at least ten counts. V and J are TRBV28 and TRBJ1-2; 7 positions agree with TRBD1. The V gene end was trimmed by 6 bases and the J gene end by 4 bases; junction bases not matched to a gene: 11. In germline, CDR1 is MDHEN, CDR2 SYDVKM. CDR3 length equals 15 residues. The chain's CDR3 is CASRDRDGEGYGYTF. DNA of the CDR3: TGTGCCAGCAGAGACAGGGACGGAGAAGGCTATGGCTACACCTTC.

The CDR3 sequence is CASSLGQGDYNEQFF. DNA of the CDR3: TGTGCCAGCAGCCTGGGACAGGGGGACTACAATGAGCAGTTCTTC. The chain carries TRBV7-3 and TRBJ2-1; 11 nucleotides match TRBD1. This CDR3 has 15 amino acids. Trimming at V came to 5 bases and at J to 3 bases, leaving 3 bases not matched to a gene. Germline CDR1 is SGHTA and CDR2 is FQGTGA.

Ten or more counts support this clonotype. The CDR3 loop reads CSAGSVGLGADTQYF. The DNA for the CDR3 is TGCAGTGCTGGAAGTGTAGGACTCGGCGCAGATACGCAGTATTTT. This chain uses TRBV20-1 with TRBJ2-3; tentative D call: TRBD2 (5 bases). This CDR3 spans 15 amino acids. Per the germline V gene, CDR1 is DFQATT and CDR2 is SNEGSKA (reference sequence). Trimming cost V 5 bases and J 4 bases, with 19 bases left between them.

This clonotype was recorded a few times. The CDR3 loop reads CASSPWTSATSSTQYF. The CDR3 DNA sequence: TGTGCCAGCAGCCCATGGACTAGCGCCACAAGTTCGACCCAGTACTTC. V gene TRBV2 combines with J gene TRBJ2-5, with TRBD2 matching over 9 bases. The CDR3 extends over 16 amino acids. Per germline, CDR1 SNHLY and CDR2 FYNNEI. V shed 6 bases, J shed 7 bases, and the junction held 15 bases outside the gene matches.

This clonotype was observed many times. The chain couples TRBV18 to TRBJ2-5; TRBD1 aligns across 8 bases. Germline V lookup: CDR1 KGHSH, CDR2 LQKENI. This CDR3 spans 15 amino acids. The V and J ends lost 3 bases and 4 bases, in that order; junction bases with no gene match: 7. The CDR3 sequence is CASSPRDRFRETQYF. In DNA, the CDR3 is TGTGCCAGCTCACCGCGGGACAGGTTCCGAGAGACCCAGTACTTC.

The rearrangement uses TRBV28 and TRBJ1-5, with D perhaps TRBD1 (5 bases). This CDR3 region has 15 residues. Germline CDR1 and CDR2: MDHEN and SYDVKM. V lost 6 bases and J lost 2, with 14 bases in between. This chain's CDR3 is CASRSPSRGNQPQHF. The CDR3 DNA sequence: TGTGCCAGCAGATCCCCAAGCAGGGGCAATCAGCCCCAGCATTTT.

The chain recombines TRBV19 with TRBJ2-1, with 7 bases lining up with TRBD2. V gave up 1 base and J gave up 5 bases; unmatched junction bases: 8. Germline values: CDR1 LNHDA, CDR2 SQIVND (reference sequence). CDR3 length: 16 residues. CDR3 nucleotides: TGTGCCAGTAGTATAGTTCCGGGGGGTTGGGACAATGAGCAGTTCTTC. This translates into CASSIVPGGWDNEQFF. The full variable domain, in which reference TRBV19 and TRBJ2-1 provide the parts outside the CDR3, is DGGITQSPKYLFRKEGQNVTLSCEQNLNHDAMYWYRQDPGQGLRLIYYSQIVNDFQKGDIAEGYSVSREKKESFPLTVTSAQKNPTAFYLCASSIVPGGWDNEQFFGPGTRLTVL.

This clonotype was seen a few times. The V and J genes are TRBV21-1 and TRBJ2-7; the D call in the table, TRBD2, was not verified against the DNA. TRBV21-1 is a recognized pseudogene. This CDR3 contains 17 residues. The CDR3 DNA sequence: TGTGCCAGCAGCAAAAAACGGGAGCGGGGTAGCACCTACGAGCAGTACTTC. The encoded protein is CASSKKRERGSTYEQYF.

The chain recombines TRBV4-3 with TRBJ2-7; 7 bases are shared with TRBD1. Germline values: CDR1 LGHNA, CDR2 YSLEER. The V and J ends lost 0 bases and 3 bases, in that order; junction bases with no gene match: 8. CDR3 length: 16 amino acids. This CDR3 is CASSQDYTGAFYEQYF. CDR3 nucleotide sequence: TGCGCCAGCAGCCAAGATTATACAGGGGCGTTCTACGAGCAGTACTTC.

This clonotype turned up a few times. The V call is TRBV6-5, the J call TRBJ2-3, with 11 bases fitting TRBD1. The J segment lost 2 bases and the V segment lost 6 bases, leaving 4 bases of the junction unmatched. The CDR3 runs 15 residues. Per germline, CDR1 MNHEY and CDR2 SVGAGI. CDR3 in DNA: TGTGCCAGCAGGGGGGACAGGGGGAACACAGATACGCAGTATTTT. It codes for CASRGDRGNTDTQYF.